The next 6 T cell receptor beta chains were all read from a single sample in a study of OX40 agonist ivuxolimab in advanced cancers. Produced via immunoSEQ multiplex PCR; TCRdb's table is partial and in-frame only. The sample has approximately 57,000 clones, 70% to 90% seen once; the top ten hold 0.7% to 0.8%. The sequencing used CD4+ or CD8+ T cells sorted from blood, collected in a trial of the OX40 agonist ivuxolimab. These receptor sequences come from an adult with an advanced solid tumor such as melanoma, head and neck, liver or kidney cancer.

A word on this clone: Additional DNA sequences in this sample encode the identical CDR3. The gene calls are TRBV6-1 and TRBJ2-5; D remains ambiguous. V gave up 7 bases and J gave up 1 base, with 7 bases separating them. Per germline, CDR1 MNHNS and CDR2 SASEGT. The CDR3 extends over 12 amino acids. The CDR3 is CASTWGQETQYF. CDR3 in DNA: TGTGCCAGCACCTGGGGCCAAGAGACCCAGTACTTC.

The chain recombines TRBV7-2 with TRBJ2-4, with 7 bases lining up with TRBD1. There are 15 residues in the CDR3. Germline values: CDR1 SGHTA, CDR2 FQGNSA. Unmatched junction bases numbered 8, after V lost 7 bases and J lost 2 bases. CDR3 DNA: TGTGCCAGCACCCTAGGGGGCGCGTCCAAAAACATTCAGTACTTC. It encodes CASTLGGASKNIQYF.

In its sample, this clone was seen a few times. This chain links TRBV11-2 with TRBJ2-7; TRBD2 matches 9 bases. Germline CDR1 reads SGHAT; CDR2 reads FQNNGV. With 1 base clipped from V and 2 bases from J, the junction kept 6 bases outside the gene matches. This CDR3 contains 16 residues. The CDR3 DNA reads as TGTGCCAGCAGCTTAGTTCGGCGGGGGGGCCCCTACGAGCAGTACTTC. This encodes CASSLVRRGGPYEQYF.

The gene calls are TRBV15 and TRBJ2-2, with D hard to call. The CDR3 is 14 amino acids. V was clipped by 6 bases and J by 3 bases, with 11 bases between them. Germline CDR1 and CDR2: LNHNV and YYDKDF (reference sequence). The CDR3: CATRRTFDTGELFF. The DNA for the CDR3 is TGTGCCACCAGGCGCACTTTTGACACCGGGGAGCTGTTTTTT. The full variable domain, in which reference TRBV15 and TRBJ2-2 provide the parts outside the CDR3, is DAMVIQNPRYQVTQFGKPVTLSCSQTLNHNVMYWYQQKSSQAPKLLFHYYDKDFNNEADTPDNFQSRRPNTSFCFLDIRSPGLGDTAMYLCATRRTFDTGELFFGEGSRLTVL.

The CDR3 sequence: CAISEGRGSTDTQYF. In nucleotides, the CDR3 is TGTGCCATCAGTGAAGGGCGGGGGAGCACAGATACGCAGTATTTT. This chain connects TRBV10-3 to TRBJ2-3; 7 nucleotides align to TRBD2. This CDR3 contains 15 residues. Germline-derived CDR1 and CDR2 are ENHRY and SYGVKD. Unmatched junction bases numbered 3, after V lost 3 bases and J lost 0 bases.

This clone was seen a few times. V usage is TRBV11-3 and J usage is TRBJ2-7, with 7 bases lining up with TRBD2. V gave up 3 bases and J gave up 4 bases; unmatched junction bases: 6. This CDR3 has 14 residues. Looked up from germline, CDR1 is SGHNT and CDR2 is YENEEA. The CDR3 DNA reads TGTGCCAGCAGCTTGCGGGGGTTCTATTACGAGCAGTACTTC. This translates into CASSLRGFYYEQYF. Full variable domain (remainder filled in from reference TRBV11-3 and TRBJ2-7): EAGVVQSPRYKIIEKKQPVAFWCNPISGHNTLYWYLQNLGQGPELLIRYENEEAVDDSQLPKDRFSAERLKGVDSTLKIQPAELGDSAVYLCASSLRGFYYEQYFGPGTRLTVT.